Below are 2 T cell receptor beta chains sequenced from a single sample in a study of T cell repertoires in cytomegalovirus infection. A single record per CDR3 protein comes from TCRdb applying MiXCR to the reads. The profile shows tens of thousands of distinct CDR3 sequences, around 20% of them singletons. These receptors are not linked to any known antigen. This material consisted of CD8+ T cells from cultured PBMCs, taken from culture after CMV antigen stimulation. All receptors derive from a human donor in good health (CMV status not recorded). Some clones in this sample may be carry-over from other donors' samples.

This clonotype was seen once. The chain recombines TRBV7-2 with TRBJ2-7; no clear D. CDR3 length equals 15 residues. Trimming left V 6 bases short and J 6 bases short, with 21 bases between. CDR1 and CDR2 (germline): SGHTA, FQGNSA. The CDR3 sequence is CASSPYSSSLGEQYF. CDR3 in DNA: TGTGCCAGCAGTCCCTACTCCTCCTCCTTGGGCGAGCAGTACTTC.

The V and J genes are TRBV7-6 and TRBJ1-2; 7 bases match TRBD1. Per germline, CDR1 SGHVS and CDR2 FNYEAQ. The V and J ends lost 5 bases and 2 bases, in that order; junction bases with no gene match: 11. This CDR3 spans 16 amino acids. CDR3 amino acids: CASSVQTGTANYGYTF. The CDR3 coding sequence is TGTGCCAGCAGCGTCCAGACAGGGACAGCAAACTATGGCTACACCTTC. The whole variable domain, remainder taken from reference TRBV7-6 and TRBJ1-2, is GAGVSQSPRYKVTKRGQDVALRCDPISGHVSLYWYRQALGQGPEFLTYFNYEAQQDKSGLPNDRFSAERPEGSISTLTIQRTEQRDSAMYRCASSVQTGTANYGYTFGSGTRLTVV.